The 10 T cell receptor beta chains below all came from one sample that was sequenced in a study of CD8+CD57+ T cells in acquired aplastic anemia. The study profiled TCR beta VDJ and CDR3 using genomic DNA as template. TCRdb re-called the reads with MiXCR, one entry per CDR3 protein. The data show a few hundred thousand distinct CDR3 sequences, with approximately 58% seen just once and 1% to 1.5% held by the top ten. In patients chosen for sequencing, flow cytometry had shown CD8+CD57+ cell expansion. The sample taken for sequencing was sorted CD4+, CD8+, or CD8+CD57+ T cells (not recorded which) from PBMCs. Every receptor here comes from a human donor with aplastic anemia.

This clonotype was observed a handful of times. The chain's CDR3 is CASSKKLAGGTDTQYF. DNA of the CDR3: TGCGCCAGCAGCAAGAAACTAGCGGGAGGGACAGATACGCAGTATTTT. The chain links TRBV5-1 to TRBJ2-3; 13 bases are shared with TRBD2. The CDR3 spans 16 residues. Germline V CDR1 and CDR2: SGHRS, YFSETQ. With 4 bases clipped from V and 3 bases from J, the junction kept 5 bases outside the gene matches.

The genes are TRBV7-9 and TRBJ2-7, with D tentatively TRBD2 (5 bases). Trimming stripped 5 bases from V and 0 bases from J, with 11 bases between. Germline V lookup: CDR1 SEHNR, CDR2 FQNEAQ (reference sequence). The CDR3 extends over 14 amino acids. This chain's CDR3 is CASSQATSSYEQYF. As DNA, the CDR3 is TGTGCCAGCAGCCAAGCAACTAGCTCCTACGAGCAGTACTTC. The full variable domain, completed using reference TRBV7-9 and TRBJ2-7, is DTGVSQNPRHKITKRGQNVTFRCDPISEHNRLYWYRQTLGQGPEFLTYFQNEAQLEKSRLLSDRFSAERPKGSFSTLEIQRTEQGDSAMYLCASSQATSSYEQYFGPGTRLTVT.

This clonotype showed up just a few times. A junction end diverges from the germline sequence, so it may reflect a read error. The chain carries TRBV7-7 and TRBJ1-6; D may be TRBD1 (5 bases). Germline V gives CDR1 SSHAT, CDR2 FNYEAQ (reference sequence). The CDR3 is 14 residues long. This CDR3 reads CASSSGTGNSPLHF. Here the CDR3 DNA reads TGTGCTAGCAGCTCTGGGACCGGTAATTCACCCCTCCACTTT. The variable domain in full, completed from reference TRBV7-7 and TRBJ1-6, reads GAGVSQSPRYKVTKRGQDVTLRCDPISSHATLYWYQQALGQGPEFLTYFNYEAQPDKSGLPSDRFSAERPEGSISTLTIQRTEQRDSAMYRCASSSGTGNSPLHFGNGTRLTVT.

The V call is TRBV9, the J call TRBJ1-6; D call uncertain. The CDR3 sequence is 19 residues long. V gave up 0 bases and J gave up 0 bases, with 16 bases separating them. Germline lookup yields CDR1 SGDLS and CDR2 YYNGEE. CDR3 amino acids: CASSVGWAATSSYNSPLHF. The CDR3 DNA follows: TGTGCCAGCAGCGTAGGTTGGGCAGCCACGAGCTCCTATAATTCACCCCTCCACTTT.

Here the CDR3 DNA reads TGCAGTGCTAGGGGGACTAGCGGGTACTCCTACGAGCAGTACTTC. Amino acids: CSARGTSGYSYEQYF. The chain has TRBV20-1 and TRBJ2-7, with 12 positions matching TRBD2. The CDR3 is 15 amino acids. With V trimmed by 3 bases and J by 0 bases, 3 bases remained unmatched. Germline V gene lookup returns CDR1 DFQATT and CDR2 SNEGSKA (reference sequence).

In regard to this clonotype: The junction departs from the called germline gene at one end, perhaps through a read error. The genes are TRBV10-3 and TRBJ2-5; 13 bases are a match to TRBD2. Germline lookup yields CDR1 ENHRY and CDR2 SYGVKD. The CDR3 runs to 17 residues. This chain's CDR3 is CASSYLLAGGMGETQYF. The CDR3 nucleotides are TGTGCCAGCAGTTACCTACTAGCGGGGGGGATGGGTGAGACCCAGTACTTC.

The table lists this clonotype with many counts. The V gene is TRBV5-8, the J gene TRBJ1-2, with D uncertain. The V gene's germline CDR1 is SGHTS and CDR2 YDEGEE. The CDR3 is 11 amino acids. V was pared by 0 bases and J by 12 bases, with 9 bases between. This CDR3 is CASSLVGFHTF. For the CDR3, the DNA is TGTGCCAGCAGCTTGGTGGGATTCCACACCTTC.

This clonotype was detected many times. The V and J genes are TRBV12-3 or TRBV12-4 and TRBJ2-3, with D perhaps matching TRBD2 (6 bases). V dropped 2 bases and J dropped 3 bases, with 12 bases sitting between them. The CDR3 is 15 residues long. The CDR3 spells CASSLHLRGTDTQYF. The DNA for the CDR3 is TGTGCCAGCAGTTTACATTTACGGGGGACAGATACGCAGTATTTT.

This clonotype was seen ten or more times. This chain connects TRBV15 to TRBJ2-7; D gene ambiguous. CDR3 size: 12 residues. CDR1 LNHNV and CDR2 YYDKDF come from the germline V gene (reference sequence). Trimming took off 4 bases at V and 3 bases at J, with 7 bases between the two ends. CDR3 DNA sequence: TGTGCCACCAGCAACAAGAACTACGAGCAGTACTTC. Its translation is CATSNKNYEQYF.

This clonotype showed up many times. The chain carries TRBV7-9 and TRBJ2-1; no firm D call. Germline CDR1 is SEHNR and CDR2 is FQNEAQ (reference sequence). Deletions cut 4 bases from V and 1 base from J, with 11 bases between. The CDR3 spans 15 residues. The CDR3 DNA reads TGTGCCAGCAGCTCACGAGGTGTTTCCTACAATGAGCAGTTCTTC. This encodes CASSSRGVSYNEQFF.